This record looks at one T cell receptor (beta chain) sequence and its context. Its target is not known. The sample comes from a study of tumor and adjacent non-tumor tissue in lung cancer. The CDR3 spans 15 residues. From germline, CDR1 is MNHNS and CDR2 SASEGT. Study observations and caveats: In normal lung, the top 100 clones were significantly more dominant than in tumor.

The template was RNA from unsorted bulk tissue. TCRbeta libraries were built with three rounds of nested PCR, modified from ARM-PCR. Via MiXCR, TCRdb re-called the multiplex PCR reads, giving one row per CDR3 protein. Of about 110,000 distinct CDR3 sequences in the sample, 84% are singletons; the top ten hold 20% to 25%. The receptor was derived from a man aged 70 or older with non-small cell lung cancer. This sequence joins TRBV6-1 and TRBJ1-5, with 11 nucleotides matching TRBD1. The J call is uncertain, as TRBJ2-3 better fits the DNA end. The specimen sequenced was lung tumor tissue. The CDR3 loop is CASSADRGHNQSQYF. For the CDR3, the DNA is TGTGCCAGCAGCGCGGACAGGGGGCACAATCAATCCCAGTATTTT.